Listed here are 4 T cell receptor beta chains from one sample, sequenced in a study of identical twins. TCRdb called the 5' RACE reads again in MiXCR, with one record for every CDR3 protein. In the table there are 690,000 or so distinct CDR3 sequences, about 9.4% of which are singletons. Another study also made use of these data, one on yellow fever vaccine responses in identical twins.

The sample taken for sequencing was PBMCs. The receptors here all came from a young woman in good health.

This clonotype was recorded a few times. The V and J genes are TRBV3-1 and TRBJ2-3; D possibly uses TRBD1 or TRBD2 (5 bases each). CDR1 is LGHDT, CDR2 YNNKEL, per germline (reference sequence). Trimming shortened V by 2 bases and J by 8 bases, and 17 bases separated the two germline ends. The CDR3 totals 15 residues. CDR3 protein: CASSQSGTPEGTQYF. The CDR3 DNA reads as TGTGCCAGCAGCCAATCCGGGACCCCAGAAGGTACGCAGTATTTT.

This clonotype has only a few counts. This chain connects TRBV6-1 to TRBJ2-7, with 8 bases aligning to TRBD2. The V gene end was trimmed by 1 base and the J gene end by 2 bases; junction bases not matched to a gene: 13. Germline-derived CDR1 and CDR2 are MNHNS and SASEGT. There are 18 residues in the CDR3. The CDR3 nucleotides read TGTGCCAGCAGTGAAGGAAGTGCGATTAGCGGGGATACCTACGAGCAGTACTTC. Translated: CASSEGSAISGDTYEQYF.

This clonotype was detected a few times. V gene TRBV20-1 combines with J gene TRBJ2-1; D not resolved. Germline assignment: CDR1 DFQATT and CDR2 SNEGSKA (reference sequence). This CDR3 has 14 residues. Trimming took 0 bases from V and 12 from J, leaving 18 bases between them. The CDR3 DNA reads as TGCAGTGCTAGAGATAACGGGCCTCCCATTGTGCAGTTCTTC. This translates into CSARDNGPPIVQFF.

This clonotype occurred a few times. The chain recombines TRBV7-2 with TRBJ2-5; 10 nucleotides line up with TRBD1. The CDR3 is 15 amino acids. Germline CDR1 reads SGHTA; CDR2 reads FQGNSA. The ends lost 5 bases at V and 4 bases at J; junction bases unmatched: 7. CDR3 coding DNA: TGTGCCAGCAGCCCCCGGGACAGGGGTACAGAGACCCAGTACTTC. Its protein product is CASSPRDRGTETQYF.